This is a list of T cell receptor beta chains from one sample in a study of human T cells and chemical hapten exposure. TCRdb re-called the RACE reads with MiXCR, one entry per CDR3 protein. The data contain tens of thousands of distinct CDR3 sequences, approximately 12% of them singletons. The input for sequencing was whole blood, taken in connection with sensitization to the hapten diphenylcyclopropenone (DPC). The source of these receptors is a woman between 35 and 50 years old with alopecia areata. Some clones in this sample may be carry-over from other donors' samples. The CDR3 runs from the conserved cysteine through the conserved F or W. Size values are once, few and many counts, or a class for expanded clones, and some rows have none.

abundance	v_gene	j_gene	CDR3aa
many	TRBV29-1	TRBJ2-1	CSGLAGGNEQFF
many	TRBV29-1	TRBJ2-3	CSVDAAGTDTQYF
few	TRBV14	TRBJ2-6	CASSPTGTGANVLTF
NA	TRBV4-3	TRBJ1-1	CASSQDMSGLREAFF
NA	TRBV10-2	TRBJ1-1	CASSVARNTEAFF
few	TRBV28	TRBJ2-4	CASSLVRLAKNIQYF
few	TRBV20-1	TRBJ2-1	CSANRLAGGRDRDEQFF
many	TRBV2	TRBJ1-5	CASSEGQPFAGSQHF
many	TRBV18	TRBJ1-1	CASSRDRGEAFF
NA	TRBV7-8	TRBJ1-1	CASSVGRAEAFF